One and the same sample provided the 14 T cell receptor beta chains below, sequenced in a study of OX40 agonist ivuxolimab in advanced cancers. The table came from immunoSEQ multiplex PCR; TCRdb's copy has only in-frame clones and leaves some out. This sample has under 55,000 clones, with 90% to 95% found just once. Sequences were derived from CD4+ or CD8+ T cells sorted from blood, sampled in a trial of the OX40 agonist ivuxolimab. The receptor set was obtained from an adult with an advanced solid tumor such as melanoma, head and neck, liver or kidney cancer.

CDR3 DNA sequence: TGTGCCAGTCTATGGTCAACTAGCGGGGAAGCAGATACGCAGTATTTT. It is translated as CASLWSTSGEADTQYF. V is TRBV2 and J is TRBJ2-3; 10 nucleotides line up with TRBD2. Germline values: CDR1 SNHLY, CDR2 FYNNEI. The V gene end was trimmed by 9 bases and the J gene end by 4 bases; junction bases not matched to a gene: 13. CDR3 length: 16 residues.

This clone was found once. V is TRBV18 and J is TRBJ2-3; D possibly corresponds to TRBD1 (7 bases). The V gene's germline CDR1 is KGHSH and CDR2 LQKENI. The CDR3 sequence is 15 residues long. The ends were cut back, 4 bases at V and 1 base at J, with 12 bases in the middle. CDR3 region: CASSLSGGRTDTQYF. The CDR3 nucleotides read TGTGCCAGCTCACTGTCAGGGGGGCGCACAGATACGCAGTATTTT. Variable domain in full (rest from reference TRBV18 and TRBJ2-3): NAGVMQNPRHLVRRRGQEARLRCSPMKGHSHVYWYRQLPEEGLKFMVYLQKENIIDESGMPKERFSAEFPKEGPSILRIQQVVRGDSAAYFCASSLSGGRTDTQYFGPGTRLTVL.

V is TRBV19 and J is TRBJ2-7; D is uncertain. Trimming left V 5 bases short and J 1 base short, with 9 bases between. CDR3 size: 13 residues. Germline V gene sequence: CDR1 LNHDA, CDR2 SQIVND (reference sequence). CDR3 DNA: TGTGCCAGTAGTCCCAGTTTTTCCTACGAGCAGTACTTC. This gives the protein CASSPSFSYEQYF.

The chain couples TRBV7-8 to TRBJ1-1, with D tentatively TRBD1 (5 bases). The V gene lost 5 bases and the J gene lost 4 bases, with 17 bases spanning the gap. Germline CDR1 SGHVS, CDR2 FQNEAQ. This CDR3 is 15 amino acids long. CDR3 amino acids: CASSPQDGGVTEAFF. The CDR3 bases are TGTGCCAGCAGCCCCCAAGATGGGGGGGTCACTGAAGCTTTCTTT.

The chain uses TRBV27 and TRBJ1-2; tentative D call: TRBD1 (5 bases). Deletions cut 5 bases from V and 3 bases from J, with 16 bases between. CDR3 length equals 15 residues. Germline CDR1 reads MNHEY; CDR2 reads SMNVEV (reference sequence). The DNA of the CDR3 is TGTGCCAGCAGTCCCCAGGGCAGGAACCACTATGGCTACACCTTC. This encodes CASSPQGRNHYGYTF.

This clone is a singleton in its sample. V is TRBV11-2 and J is TRBJ2-7, with D unresolved. The CDR3 consists of 15 residues. The V gene's germline CDR1 is SGHAT and CDR2 FQNNGV. Trimming removed 3 bases from V and 1 base from J, with 13 bases in between. Here the CDR3 DNA reads TGTGCCAGCAGCTTTGATTGGGGATCTTCCTACGAGCAGTACTTC. This sequence encodes CASSFDWGSSYEQYF.

This rearrangement joins TRBV5-1 to TRBJ2-3; TRBD1 matches 7 bases. This CDR3 has 12 amino acids. Trimming took 4 bases from V and 5 from J; bases not matched to a gene: 1. CDR1 is SGHRS and CDR2 is YFSETQ in the germline V gene. CDR3 in amino acids: CASSNRGDTQYF. The CDR3 coding sequence is TGCGCCAGCAGCAACAGGGGAGATACGCAGTATTTT.

This clone was picked up one time. The V gene is TRBV11-2, the J gene TRBJ2-1, with 10 nucleotides matching TRBD2. V lost 5 bases to trimming and J lost 6 bases; unmatched junction nucleotides: 10. The CDR3 extends over 16 amino acids. The V gene's germline CDR1 is SGHAT and CDR2 FQNNGV. CDR3 nucleotides: TGTGCCAGCAGCCCCCTAGGAGCGGGAGGGGCCAATGAGCAGTTCTTC. Translation gives CASSPLGAGGANEQFF.

The rearrangement links TRBV4-1 to TRBJ1-5; D is undetermined. The V end lost 0 bases, the J end lost 3 bases, and 9 bases lay between the germline ends. Looked up from germline, CDR1 is MGHRA and CDR2 is YSYEKL. The CDR3 is made up of 15 amino acids. The CDR3, as DNA: TGCGCCAGCAGCCAAGACGGGTTTATCAATCAGCCCCAGCATTTT. Translation gives CASSQDGFINQPQHF.

This chain joins TRBV18 and TRBJ2-2, with 15 bases identical to TRBD2. CDR1 and CDR2 (germline): KGHSH, LQKENI. V lost 5 bases, J lost 2 bases, and 18 bases stayed unmatched. This CDR3 has 22 residues. In DNA, the CDR3 is TGTGCCAGCTCATCATTGGGACTAGCGGGAGGAGGACCTAGGAATAACACCGGGGAGCTGTTTTTT. It translates to CASSSLGLAGGGPRNNTGELFF.

The genes are TRBV7-8 and TRBJ1-2, with D possibly TRBD1 on 6 matching bases. Germline V CDR1 and CDR2: SGHVS, FQNEAQ. The CDR3 has 18 residues. V was trimmed by 3 bases and J by 8 bases, leaving 28 bases between them. The CDR3 DNA is TGTGCCAGCAGCTTTAGGGGGGGGAGGGGCCCTCACTATGGCGGCTACACCTTC. Its translation is CASSFRGGRGPHYGGYTF.

The chain employs TRBV7-8 and TRBJ2-7, with TRBD2 as a possible D gene (6 bases). V was trimmed by 8 bases and J by 5 bases, leaving 28 bases between them. CDR3 length equals 17 residues. Germline values: CDR1 SGHVS, CDR2 FQNEAQ. CDR3 nucleotide sequence: TGTGCCAGCCTTAGTGGGTTGGCGGGATCGTTTCAAAACGAGCAGTACTTC. Translation: CASLSGLAGSFQNEQYF.

This chain links TRBV7-9 with TRBJ1-2; weak D call: TRBD1 (6 bases). Trimming shortened V by 1 base and J by 6 bases, and 12 bases separated the two germline ends. Germline CDR1 is SEHNR and CDR2 is FQNEAQ (reference sequence). CDR3 length: 14 residues. The CDR3 loop reads CASSLVSGANGYTF. The CDR3, as DNA: TGTGCCAGCAGCTTAGTGTCGGGGGCTAATGGCTACACCTTC.

In this sample, this clone turned up a few times. The chain carries TRBV10-1 and TRBJ2-5; possible D gene TRBD2, 5 bases. The CDR3 consists of 17 residues. Germline lookup yields CDR1 WNHNN and CDR2 SYGVQD (reference sequence). V was trimmed by 0 bases and J by 1 base, leaving 15 bases between them. CDR3: CASSESPRRGLQETQYF. In nucleotides, the CDR3 is TGCGCCAGCAGTGAGTCTCCTCGGAGAGGGCTCCAAGAGACCCAGTACTTC.